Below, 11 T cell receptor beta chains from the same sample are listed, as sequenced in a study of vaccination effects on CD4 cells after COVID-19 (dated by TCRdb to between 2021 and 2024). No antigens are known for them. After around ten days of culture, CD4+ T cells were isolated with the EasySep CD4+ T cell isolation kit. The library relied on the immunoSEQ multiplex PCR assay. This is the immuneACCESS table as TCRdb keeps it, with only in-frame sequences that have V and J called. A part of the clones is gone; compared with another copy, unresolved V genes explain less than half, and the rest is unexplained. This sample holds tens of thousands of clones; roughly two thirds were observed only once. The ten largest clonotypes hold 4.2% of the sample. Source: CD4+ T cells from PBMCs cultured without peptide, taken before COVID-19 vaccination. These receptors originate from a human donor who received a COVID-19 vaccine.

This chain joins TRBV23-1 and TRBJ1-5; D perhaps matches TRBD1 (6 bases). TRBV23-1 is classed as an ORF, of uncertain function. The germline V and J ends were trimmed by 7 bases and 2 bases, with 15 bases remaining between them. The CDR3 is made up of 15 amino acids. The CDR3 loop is CASTLGQWCNQPQHF. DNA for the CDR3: TGCGCCAGCACCCTAGGACAGTGGTGCAATCAGCCCCAGCATTTT.

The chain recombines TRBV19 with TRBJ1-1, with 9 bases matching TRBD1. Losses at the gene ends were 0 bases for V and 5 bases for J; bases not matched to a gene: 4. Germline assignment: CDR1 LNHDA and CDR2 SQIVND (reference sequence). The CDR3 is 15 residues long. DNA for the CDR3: TGTGCCAGTAGTATAGATAACAGGGGGCTTACTGAAGCTTTCTTT. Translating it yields CASSIDNRGLTEAFF.

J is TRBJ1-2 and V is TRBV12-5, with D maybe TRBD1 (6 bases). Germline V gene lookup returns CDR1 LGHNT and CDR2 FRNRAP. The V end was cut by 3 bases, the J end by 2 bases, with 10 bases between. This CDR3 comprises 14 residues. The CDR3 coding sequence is TGTGCTAGTGGTTTCGTTGACAGGAACTATGGCTACACCTTC. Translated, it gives CASGFVDRNYGYTF. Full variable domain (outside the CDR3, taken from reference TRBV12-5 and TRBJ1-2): DARVTQTPRHKVTEMGQEVTMRCQPILGHNTVFWYRQTMMQGLELLAYFRNRAPLDDSGMPKDRFSAEMPDATLATLKIQPSEPRDSAVYFCASGFVDRNYGYTFGSGTRLTVV.

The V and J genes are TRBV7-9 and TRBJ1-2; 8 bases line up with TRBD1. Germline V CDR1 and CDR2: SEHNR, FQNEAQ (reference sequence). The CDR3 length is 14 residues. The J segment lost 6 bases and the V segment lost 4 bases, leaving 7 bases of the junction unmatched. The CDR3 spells CASSSEGQANGYTF. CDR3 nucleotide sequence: TGTGCCAGCAGCTCGGAGGGACAGGCCAATGGCTACACCTTC.

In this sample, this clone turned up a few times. This CDR3 is CASSFEGWSGYTF. The CDR3 region has the DNA TGTGCCAGCAGCTTTGAGGGGTGGAGTGGCTACACCTTC. V is TRBV5-5 and J is TRBJ1-2, with D possibly matching TRBD1 (5 bases). The CDR3 runs 13 residues. Trimming left V 2 bases short and J 7 bases short, with 12 bases between. In germline, CDR1 is SGHKS, CDR2 YYEKEE (reference sequence).

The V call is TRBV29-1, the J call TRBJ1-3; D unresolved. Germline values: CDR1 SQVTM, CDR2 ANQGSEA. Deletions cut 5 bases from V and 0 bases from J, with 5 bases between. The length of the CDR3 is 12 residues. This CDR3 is CSVSTSGNTIYF. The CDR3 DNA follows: TGCAGCGTTAGTACCTCTGGAAACACCATATATTTT.

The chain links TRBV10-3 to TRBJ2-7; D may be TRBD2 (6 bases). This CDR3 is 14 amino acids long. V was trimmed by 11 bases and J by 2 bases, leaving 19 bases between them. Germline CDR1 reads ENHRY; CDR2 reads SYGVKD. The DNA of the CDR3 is TGTGCCTCTCGTGAAAGCGGGTTAACCTACGAGCAGTACTTC. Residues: CASRESGLTYEQYF.

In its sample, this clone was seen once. The CDR3 reads CASGLVLGSGSSTSTDTQYF. In DNA, the CDR3 is TGTGCTAGTGGTTTGGTACTGGGGAGCGGGAGTTCAACTAGCACAGATACGCAGTATTTT. J is TRBJ2-3 and V is TRBV12-5; 8 bases map to TRBD2. The CDR3 covers 20 residues. V was pared by 0 bases and J by 0 bases, with 14 bases of the junction left unmatched. Germline values: CDR1 LGHNT, CDR2 FRNRAP.

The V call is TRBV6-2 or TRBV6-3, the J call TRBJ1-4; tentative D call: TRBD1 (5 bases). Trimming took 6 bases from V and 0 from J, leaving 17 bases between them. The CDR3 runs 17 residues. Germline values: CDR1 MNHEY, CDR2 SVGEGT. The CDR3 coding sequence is TGTGCCAGCAGCCCTGGGACGGGCACCGCAACTAATGAAAAACTGTTTTTT. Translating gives CASSPGTGTATNEKLFF.

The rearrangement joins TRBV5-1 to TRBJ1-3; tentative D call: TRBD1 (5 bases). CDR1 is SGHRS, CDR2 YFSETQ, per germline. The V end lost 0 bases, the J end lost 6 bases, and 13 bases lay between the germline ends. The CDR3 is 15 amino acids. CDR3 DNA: TGCGCCAGCAGCTTGGCGCCAGGGAGCGCAAACACCATATATTTT. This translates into CASSLAPGSANTIYF.

The CDR3 sequence: CAWSGGSEKLFF. The CDR3 region has the DNA TGTGCCTGGAGTGGGGGGTCGGAAAAACTGTTTTTT. The rearrangement joins TRBV30 to TRBJ1-4, with D tentatively TRBD1 (5 bases). V was shortened by 1 base and J by 8 bases, with 8 bases between the two germline ends. This CDR3 has 12 amino acids. From germline, CDR1 is GTSNPN and CDR2 SVGIG (reference sequence).